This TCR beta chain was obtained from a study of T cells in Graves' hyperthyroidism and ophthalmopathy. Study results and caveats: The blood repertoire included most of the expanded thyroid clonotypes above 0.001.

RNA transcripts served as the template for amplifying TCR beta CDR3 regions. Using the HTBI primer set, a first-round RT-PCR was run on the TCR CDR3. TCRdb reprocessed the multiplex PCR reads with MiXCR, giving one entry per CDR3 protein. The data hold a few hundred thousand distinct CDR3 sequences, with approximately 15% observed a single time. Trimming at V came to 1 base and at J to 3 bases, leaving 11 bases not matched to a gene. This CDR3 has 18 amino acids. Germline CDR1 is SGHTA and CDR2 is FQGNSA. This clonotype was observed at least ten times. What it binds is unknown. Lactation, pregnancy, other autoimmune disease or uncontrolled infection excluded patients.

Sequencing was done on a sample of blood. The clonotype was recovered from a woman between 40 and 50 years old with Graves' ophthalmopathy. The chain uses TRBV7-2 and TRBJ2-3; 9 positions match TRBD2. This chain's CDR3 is CASSLGSSRGGRTDTQYF. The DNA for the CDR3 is TGTGCCAGCAGCTTAGGTTCGTCGCGGGGGGGTAGGACAGATACGCAGTATTTT.